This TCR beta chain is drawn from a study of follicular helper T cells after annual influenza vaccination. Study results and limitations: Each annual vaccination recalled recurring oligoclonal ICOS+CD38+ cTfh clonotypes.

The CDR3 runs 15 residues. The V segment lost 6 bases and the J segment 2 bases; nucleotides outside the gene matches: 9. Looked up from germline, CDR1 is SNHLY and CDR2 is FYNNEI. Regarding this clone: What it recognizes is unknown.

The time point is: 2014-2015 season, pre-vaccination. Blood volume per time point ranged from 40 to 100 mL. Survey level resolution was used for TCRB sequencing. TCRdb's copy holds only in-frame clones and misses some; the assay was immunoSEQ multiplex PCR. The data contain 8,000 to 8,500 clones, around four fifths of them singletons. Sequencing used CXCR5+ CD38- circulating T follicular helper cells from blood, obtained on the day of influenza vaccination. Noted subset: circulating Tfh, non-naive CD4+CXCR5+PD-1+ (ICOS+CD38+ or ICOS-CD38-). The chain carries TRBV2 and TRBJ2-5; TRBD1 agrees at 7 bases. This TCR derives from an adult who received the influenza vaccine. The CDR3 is CASRDGTVPQETQYF. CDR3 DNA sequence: TGTGCCAGCAGGGACGGGACAGTACCACAAGAGACCCAGTACTTC.